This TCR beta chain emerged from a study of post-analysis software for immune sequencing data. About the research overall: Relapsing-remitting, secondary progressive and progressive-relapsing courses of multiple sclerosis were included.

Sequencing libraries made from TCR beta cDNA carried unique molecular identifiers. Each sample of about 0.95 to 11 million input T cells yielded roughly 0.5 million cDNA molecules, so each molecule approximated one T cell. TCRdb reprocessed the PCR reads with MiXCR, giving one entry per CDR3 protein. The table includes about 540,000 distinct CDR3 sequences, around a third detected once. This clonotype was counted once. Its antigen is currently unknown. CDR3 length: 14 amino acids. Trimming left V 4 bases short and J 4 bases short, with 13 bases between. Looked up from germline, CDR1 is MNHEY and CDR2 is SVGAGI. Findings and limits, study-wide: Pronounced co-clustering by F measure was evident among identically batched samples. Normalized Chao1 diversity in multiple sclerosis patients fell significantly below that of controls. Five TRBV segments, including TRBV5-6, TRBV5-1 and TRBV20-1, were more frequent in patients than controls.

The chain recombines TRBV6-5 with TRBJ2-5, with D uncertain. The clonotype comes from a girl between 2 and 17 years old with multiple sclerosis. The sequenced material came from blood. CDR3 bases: TGTGCCAGCAGTTCAGGACCGTACCGAGAGACCCAGTACTTC. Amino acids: CASSSGPYRETQYF.